The rows below give T cell receptor beta chains drawn from one sample of a study of type 1 regulatory T cells. TCRdb called the reads again in MiXCR, with one record for every CDR3 protein. The data contain around 23,000 distinct CDR3 sequences, less than 60% of them singletons. No antigen has been identified for these receptors. The sample consisted of cultured T cells, either the whole culture or a sorted T cell fraction (not recorded which). These receptors came from a human donor in good health. The conserved cysteine and the conserved F or W are not part of the CDR3 here. Each record gives: V gene, J gene, D gene, CDR3 protein. The D gene is left open where the match is weak.

>TRBV5-1|TRBJ2-3|.
ASSGADRFGGDTQY
>TRBV18|TRBJ1-1|.
ASPLAGNTEAF
>TRBV5-1|TRBJ1-1|TRBD1
ASSPRGGLGNTEAF
>TRBV6-5|TRBJ2-3|.
ASSYGGLSTDTQY
>TRBV20-1|TRBJ1-2|.
SARAEGRTHYGYT
>TRBV11-3|TRBJ1-5|.
ASTSGYWGSNQPQH
>TRBV7-8|TRBJ2-3|TRBD2
ASSLLAGGPRDTQY
>TRBV25-1|TRBJ1-6|.
ASRTESSSPLH
>TRBV19|TRBJ2-6|.
ASSIEWRANVLT
>TRBV5-6|TRBJ1-2|.
ASSLLILSVGGYT
>TRBV6-1|TRBJ1-6|.
ASSDISSYNSPLH
>TRBV19|TRBJ2-7|TRBD1
ASSGTGRSYEQY
>TRBV5-4|TRBJ2-3|.
ASSGWTNTDTQY
>TRBV20-1|TRBJ1-2|.
SALDRANYGYT
>TRBV7-9|TRBJ1-5|.
ASSLETNQPQH
>TRBV6-2/TRBV6-3|TRBJ1-1|TRBD1
ASSYTTGRTEAF
>TRBV6-2/TRBV6-3|TRBJ1-2|.
ASSYSTSGAEGYT
>TRBV7-6|TRBJ1-4|.
ASSLIGIENEKLF
>TRBV7-8|TRBJ1-2|.
ASSPLGLQERNYGYT
>TRBV7-9|TRBJ1-5|.
ASSCSYRSYSNQPQH
>TRBV10-3|TRBJ2-3|TRBD1
AITDRGHSADTQY
>TRBV20-1|TRBJ1-2|.
SASEGGNYGYT
>TRBV4-3|TRBJ1-1|.
ASSQWVPNTEAF
>TRBV6-6|TRBJ2-6|.
ASSYDSSGANVLT
>TRBV27|TRBJ2-5|TRBD2
ASRSLAGGLETQY
>TRBV7-2|TRBJ1-2|.
ASSLGIPRYGYT
>TRBV20-1|TRBJ1-4|.
SASVGRSNEKLF
>TRBV5-6|TRBJ2-7|.
ASSLGSTYEQY
>TRBV5-1|TRBJ1-2|.
ASSSTSGNYNYGYT
>TRBV20-1|TRBJ2-5|TRBD1
SARPGTGEETQY
>TRBV9|TRBJ2-5|.
ASSVGVELWGMRETQY